The clone carrying this T cell receptor beta chain was detected only once. Its antigen remains unidentified. Profiling relied on immunoSEQ multiplex PCR, and the TCRdb table lists in-frame clones only, not all of them. The sample has roughly 220,000 clones; roughly 88% are singletons. The sample comes from a study of cytomegalovirus exposure and HLA in healthy donors. General study points: A few chains tied to CMV proved CMV antigen-specific in vitro. Rarity held for most TCR sequences, but there were some public TCRs that occurred in many donors.

CDR3 length equals 12 residues. V lost 7 bases to trimming and J lost 10 bases, with 15 bases between them. Germline V CDR1 and CDR2: SGHTS, YDEGEE. The donors belonged to the roughly 130-subject validation cohort, separate from the approximately 700-subject first cohort. The chain is built from TRBV5-8 and TRBJ2-1; D is unclear. Sequencing input: PBMCs. This sequence originates from a woman younger than 45 in good health and CMV-seropositive. This CDR3 is CASGQASGEQFF. The CDR3 DNA reads TGTGCCAGCGGGCAGGCAAGTGGCGAGCAGTTCTTC.